These 31 T cell receptor beta chains were all obtained from the same sample, sequenced in a study of blood T cell repertoires in COVID-19. TCRdb keeps only in-frame clones here, not all; method: immunoSEQ multiplex PCR. This sample has hundreds of thousands of clones, with about nine tenths found just once. Sequenced input: PBMCs or T cells enriched from blood (not recorded which). These receptors all come from a man in his 60s who had recovered from COVID-19.

This chain joins TRBV9 and TRBJ2-7; D perhaps matches TRBD2 (6 bases). The germline CDR1 and CDR2 sequences are SGDLS and YYNGEE. The CDR3 spans 15 residues. Trimming removed 0 bases from V and 6 bases from J, with 16 bases in between. The CDR3 bases are TGTGCCAGCAGCGTAGATCCGGGAGTCGGGGCCGAGCAGTACTTC. Translating gives CASSVDPGVGAEQYF.

The V call is TRBV5-1, the J call TRBJ2-4, with D maybe TRBD1 (5 bases). The germline V gene has CDR1 SGHRS and CDR2 YFSETQ. The CDR3 length is 15 residues. V was cut by 0 bases and J by 0 bases, with 7 bases left in between. CDR3 nucleotide sequence: TGCGCCAGCAGCTTGGAAAGGGGAGCCAAAAACATTCAGTACTTC. Amino acids: CASSLERGAKNIQYF.

The chain couples TRBV18 to TRBJ2-5, with 9 bases lining up with TRBD1. CDR3 size: 14 residues. Unmatched junction bases numbered 4, after V lost 3 bases and J lost 5 bases. The germline gives CDR1 KGHSH, CDR2 LQKENI. The CDR3 region has the DNA TGTGCCAGCTCACCCACAGGGGGCTGGGAGACCCAGTACTTC. Protein sequence: CASSPTGGWETQYF.

The CDR3 coding sequence is TGTGCCATCAGTGAGTCCGCGGATTCCTACGTGCGTGGGCAGTACTTC. Translated, it gives CAISESADSYVRGQYF. The chain uses TRBV10-3 and TRBJ2-7; D not resolved. Germline CDR1 reads ENHRY; CDR2 reads SYGVKD. Trimming shortened V by 0 bases and J by 9 bases, and 21 bases separated the two germline ends. The CDR3 spans 16 residues.

This clone was picked up a small number of times. CDR3 in DNA: TGCAGCGCCCTGAGGAGCTCCTACAATGAGCAGTTCTTC. Protein sequence: CSALRSSYNEQFF. The chain links TRBV29-1 to TRBJ2-1; D gene unclear. Germline CDR1 is SQVTM and CDR2 is ANQGSEA. V was cut by 7 bases and J by 0 bases, with 10 bases left in between. The CDR3 runs 13 residues.

The V call is TRBV28, the J call TRBJ1-2; TRBD1 agrees at 8 bases. Germline V gene data show CDR1 as MDHEN and CDR2 as SYDVKM. CDR3 size: 15 residues. Trimming took 4 bases from V and 4 from J; bases not matched to a gene: 8. The CDR3 is CASSSGQGPVYGYTF. In DNA form, the CDR3 reads TGTGCCAGCAGTTCAGGACAGGGCCCTGTCTATGGCTACACCTTC.

This clone appeared once. This CDR3 reads CASSYDRDPYYEQYF. In DNA, the CDR3 is TGTGCCAGCAGTTACGACAGGGACCCTTACTACGAGCAGTACTTC. The rearrangement joins TRBV6-2 or TRBV6-3 to TRBJ2-7; 7 nucleotides line up with TRBD1. Losses at the gene ends were 2 bases for V and 3 bases for J; bases not matched to a gene: 7. The CDR3 extends over 15 amino acids. Germline V gives CDR1 MNHEY, CDR2 SVGEGT.

The chain joins TRBV27 to TRBJ2-7, with D perhaps TRBD1 (5 bases). The germline V gene has CDR1 MNHEY and CDR2 SMNVEV (reference sequence). There are 11 residues in the CDR3. The V and J ends lost 9 bases and 2 bases respectively, with 8 bases between them. The CDR3 sequence is CASGRAYEQYF. CDR3 DNA: TGTGCCAGTGGCAGGGCCTACGAGCAGTACTTC.

V gene TRBV7-2 combines with J gene TRBJ2-3, with no clear D. Germline V gene lookup returns CDR1 SGHTA and CDR2 FQGNSA. The CDR3 runs to 15 residues. Trimming stripped 1 base from V and 0 bases from J, with 8 bases between. CDR3 sequence (DNA): TGTGCCAGCAGCTTAGAAAGAGTAAGCACAGATACGCAGTATTTT. The encoded protein is CASSLERVSTDTQYF.

The chain employs TRBV2 and TRBJ2-1; a weak D match, TRBD1 (6 bases). Germline-derived CDR1 and CDR2 are SNHLY and FYNNEI. This CDR3 contains 12 residues. Trimming removed 6 bases from V and 10 bases from J, with 13 bases in between. The CDR3 here is CASRRDTAEQFF. CDR3 nucleotide sequence: TGTGCCAGCAGAAGGGACACCGCGGAGCAGTTCTTC.

This chain uses TRBV5-1 with TRBJ2-2, with 12 positions matching TRBD2. The CDR3 has 16 amino acids. The V gene's germline CDR1 is SGHRS and CDR2 YFSETQ. The trim removed 2 bases at V and 4 bases at J, leaving 3 bases unmatched. The CDR3 nucleotides are TGCGCCAGCAGCTTTCTAGCGGGAGGGGCCACCGGGGAGCTGTTTTTT. This sequence encodes CASSFLAGGATGELFF. Supplemented by reference TRBV5-1 and TRBJ2-2, the full variable domain reads KAGVTQTPRYLIKTRGQQVTLSCSPISGHRSVSWYQQTPGQGLQFLFEYFSETQRNKGNFPGRFSGRQFSNSRSEMNVSTLELGDSALYLCASSFLAGGATGELFFGEGSRLTVL.

The chain employs TRBV7-9 and TRBJ1-2, with D perhaps TRBD1 (5 bases). Germline CDR1 and CDR2: SEHNR and FQNEAQ (reference sequence). This CDR3 comprises 17 residues. V lost 0 bases to trimming and J lost 0 bases, with 14 bases between them. The CDR3 loop is CASSLAQGTQANYGYTF. DNA of the CDR3: TGTGCCAGCAGCTTAGCCCAGGGAACTCAGGCTAACTATGGCTACACCTTC.

The rearrangement links TRBV28 to TRBJ2-2; D perhaps matches TRBD2 (6 bases). V gave up 2 bases and J gave up 5 bases, with 12 bases separating them. Germline loops: CDR1 MDHEN, CDR2 SYDVKM. The CDR3 contains 15 residues. CDR3 nucleotides: TGTGCCAGCAGTTTAGGAGGGCTGGGAACCGGGGAGCTGTTTTTT. Translating it yields CASSLGGLGTGELFF.

The V call is TRBV4-3, the J call TRBJ2-2; the D gene is possibly TRBD2 (7 bases). Per germline, CDR1 LGHNA and CDR2 YSLEER. The CDR3 is 16 amino acids. Trimming shortened V by 2 bases and J by 1 base, and 11 bases separated the two germline ends. This CDR3 reads CASSQRGAGNTGELFF. The CDR3 nucleotides are TGCGCCAGCAGCCAACGGGGGGCAGGGAACACCGGGGAGCTGTTTTTT.

This sequence joins TRBV19 and TRBJ1-2; tentative D call: TRBD1 (5 bases). Germline V gives CDR1 LNHDA, CDR2 SQIVND (reference sequence). V was trimmed by 5 bases and J by 0 bases, leaving 16 bases between them. This CDR3 spans 16 amino acids. CDR3 DNA sequence: TGTGCCAGTAGTTCAGACAGTCTCACCCCTAACTATGGCTACACCTTC. The encoded protein is CASSSDSLTPNYGYTF. Drawing the rest from reference TRBV19 and TRBJ1-2, the complete variable domain is DGGITQSPKYLFRKEGQNVTLSCEQNLNHDAMYWYRQDPGQGLRLIYYSQIVNDFQKGDIAEGYSVSREKKESFPLTVTSAQKNPTAFYLCASSSDSLTPNYGYTFGSGTRLTVV.

The CDR3 DNA is TGTGCTAGTGGCCGACTAGCGGGAGGCTCAGATACGCAGTATTTT. The encoded protein is CASGRLAGGSDTQYF. V and J are TRBV12-5 and TRBJ2-3, with 13 bases that match TRBD2. With 6 bases clipped from V and 4 bases from J, the junction kept 4 bases outside the gene matches. The CDR3 sequence is 15 residues long. Looked up from germline, CDR1 is LGHNT and CDR2 is FRNRAP.

This chain links TRBV28 with TRBJ1-5; tentatively, D is TRBD1 (6 bases). Per germline, CDR1 MDHEN and CDR2 SYDVKM. This CDR3 is built from 17 residues. V was cut by 6 bases and J by 0 bases, with 18 bases left in between. Here the CDR3 reads CASSARKGTTSNQPQHF. CDR3 nucleotide sequence: TGTGCCAGCAGCGCCCGAAAAGGGACAACTAGCAATCAGCCCCAGCATTTT.

For the CDR3, the DNA is TGTGCCAGCAGCCAAGAGGAGAGTGGTACAGATACGCAGTATTTT. Translated, it gives CASSQEESGTDTQYF. V and J are TRBV3-1 (or the pseudogene TRBV3-2) and TRBJ2-3; no clear D gene. The CDR3 spans 15 residues. V was pared by 0 bases and J by 3 bases, with 10 bases between. Germline V gene data show CDR1 as LGHDT and CDR2 as YNNKEL (reference sequence).

The V call is TRBV19, the J call TRBJ2-1, with TRBD2 matching over 12 bases. The CDR3 spans 17 residues. Germline values: CDR1 LNHDA, CDR2 SQIVND (reference sequence). The V and J ends lost 0 bases and 6 bases, in that order; junction bases with no gene match: 6. The CDR3 loop is CASSIERLAGGSNEQFF. The CDR3 region has the DNA TGTGCCAGTAGTATAGAAAGGCTAGCGGGAGGGTCCAATGAGCAGTTCTTC.

In DNA, the CDR3 is TGTGCCAGTGGACTGATCTCTGGAAACACCATATATTTT. Amino acid sequence: CASGLISGNTIYF. J is TRBJ1-3 and V is TRBV19; D unclear. V was pared by 8 bases and J by 0 bases, with 8 bases between. The germline CDR1 and CDR2 sequences are LNHDA and SQIVND (reference sequence). The CDR3 is made up of 13 amino acids. Full variable domain (missing parts from reference TRBV19 and TRBJ1-3): DGGITQSPKYLFRKEGQNVTLSCEQNLNHDAMYWYRQDPGQGLRLIYYSQIVNDFQKGDIAEGYSVSREKKESFPLTVTSAQKNPTAFYLCASGLISGNTIYFGEGSWLTVV.

The rearrangement links TRBV4-1 to TRBJ1-1; D possibly corresponds to TRBD1 (5 bases). The CDR3 contains 17 residues. The germline V gene has CDR1 MGHRA and CDR2 YSYEKL. The ends were cut back, 2 bases at V and 0 bases at J, with 16 bases in the middle. CDR3 nucleotides: TGCGCCAGCAGCCAATCTACCGGACAATTCATGAACACTGAAGCTTTCTTT. It codes for CASSQSTGQFMNTEAFF.

This clone was picked up one time. V gene TRBV27 combines with J gene TRBJ1-2, with 7 bases lining up with TRBD1. The germline gives CDR1 MNHEY, CDR2 SMNVEV (reference sequence). Trimming took 3 bases from V and 5 from J; bases not matched to a gene: 6. CDR3 length: 14 amino acids. The CDR3 DNA reads as TGTGCCAGCAGTTTCGGAACAGGGGTATATGGCTACACCTTC. Encoded protein: CASSFGTGVYGYTF.

This chain uses TRBV6-5 with TRBJ1-4; the D is unclear. The CDR3 runs 15 residues. V was cut by 5 bases and J by 0 bases, with 10 bases left in between. Germline lookup yields CDR1 MNHEY and CDR2 SVGAGI. This chain's CDR3 is CASSPTVATNEKLFF. The DNA of the CDR3 is TGTGCCAGCAGTCCTACCGTAGCAACTAATGAAAAACTGTTTTTT.

The chain links TRBV27 to TRBJ1-3; no clear D gene. The CDR3 covers 14 residues. V lost 6 bases and J lost 1, with 10 bases in between. CDR1 and CDR2 (germline): MNHEY, SMNVEV (reference sequence). The DNA for the CDR3 is TGTGCCAGCAGACCAACAGTTTCTGGAAACACCATATATTTT. Amino acid sequence: CASRPTVSGNTIYF.

The genes are TRBV19 and TRBJ2-4; D may be TRBD1 (6 bases). The V end lost 10 bases, the J end lost 3 bases, and 16 bases lay between the germline ends. The CDR3 contains 14 residues. Per the germline V gene, CDR1 is LNHDA and CDR2 is SQIVND (reference sequence). The CDR3 region is CATLYPGHKNIQYF. CDR3 nucleotide sequence: TGTGCCACTCTGTACCCGGGACACAAAAACATTCAGTACTTC.

This rearrangement joins TRBV20-1 to TRBJ1-3; TRBD1 aligns across 8 bases. With 3 bases clipped from V and 5 bases from J, the junction kept 9 bases outside the gene matches. The V gene's germline CDR1 is DFQATT and CDR2 SNEGSKA (reference sequence). The length of the CDR3 is 15 residues. CDR3 in DNA: TGCAGTGCTAGTTCTATCCAGGGGGCGCGAAACACCATATATTTT. Amino acid sequence: CSASSIQGARNTIYF.

This clone was counted only a few times. V gene TRBV7-2 combines with J gene TRBJ1-1, with 8 bases that match TRBD1. Germline V gives CDR1 SGHTA, CDR2 FQGNSA. CDR3 length: 14 residues. J was trimmed by 0 bases and V by 4 bases; bases with no gene match: 1. CDR3 DNA sequence: TGTGCCAGCAGCTCGGGACAGGTGAACACTGAAGCTTTCTTT. The encoded protein is CASSSGQVNTEAFF.

The CDR3 bases are TGTGCCAGCTCACCACCGAACGCCCTATCGGGTATCGAGCAGTACTTC. Residues: CASSPPNALSGIEQYF. The rearrangement links TRBV18 to TRBJ2-7; no definite D call. Trimming left V 0 bases short and J 6 bases short, with 18 bases between. The CDR3 sequence is 16 residues long. Germline V lookup: CDR1 KGHSH, CDR2 LQKENI.

The genes are TRBV7-3 and TRBJ2-2; TRBD1 agrees at 8 bases. Trimming cost V 6 bases and J 6 bases; bases outside gene matches: 12. Germline V gene data show CDR1 as SGHTA and CDR2 as FQGTGA. CDR3 length equals 16 residues. DNA of the CDR3: TGTGCCAGCAGTCTCACCGGGACAGGAGTCGCCGGGGAGCTGTTTTTT. Protein product: CASSLTGTGVAGELFF.

This clone came up once. The chain couples TRBV24-1 to TRBJ2-1; the match to TRBD2 covers 9 bases. CDR3 length: 16 amino acids. Losses at the gene ends were 4 bases for V and 9 bases for J; bases not matched to a gene: 12. Germline lookup yields CDR1 KGHDR and CDR2 SFDVKD. The CDR3 sequence: CATSDPSGTSLTEQFF. CDR3 nucleotides: TGTGCCACCAGTGACCCCTCCGGGACTAGCCTCACTGAGCAGTTCTTC.

The chain employs TRBV7-2 and TRBJ2-3; 9 bases line up with TRBD1. The junction had 11 bases not matched to a gene; V was cut back by 4 bases and J by 6 bases. Germline lookup yields CDR1 SGHTA and CDR2 FQGNSA. The CDR3 has 16 residues. DNA of the CDR3: TGTGCCAGCAGCTCAATGACGGGACAGGGCGGGGATACGCAGTATTTT. Amino acids: CASSSMTGQGGDTQYF.